The sequence of this TCR beta chain was determined in a study of T cells in Graves' hyperthyroidism and ophthalmopathy (dated by TCRdb to about 2019). As for the study more broadly: Peripheral blood samples were taken at initial diagnosis, before any treatment was given. To identify distinguishing TCR V-J signatures, a discovery cohort of about 100 patients was used, comprising some 45 with Graves' ophthalmopathy and approximately 58 with stable Graves' hyperthyroidism. Prospective prediction of ophthalmopathy was tested in an independent validation cohort of 18 to 20 hyperthyroidism patients and 17 patients who later progressed to ophthalmopathy. For training and testing, the 100 or so patients in the discovery cohort were randomly divided in a 7:3 ratio. In about six Graves' hyperthyroidism patients, the study also compared T-cell repertoires from thyroid tissue with T-cell repertoires from blood. After sampling, hyperthyroidism patients received methimazole starting at 30 mg daily, and ophthalmopathy patients received high-dose intravenous methylprednisolone. The paper reports TCR Vbeta CDR3 sequencing of 135 peripheral blood samples: some 44 ophthalmopathy, under 80 hyperthyroidism and approximately 17 progressor patients. Summary of the overall study and its limitations: Most expanded thyroid clonotypes (frequency above 0.001) were also detected in blood, a finding suggesting that blood repertoires may reflect thyroid immune responses. No statistical method was used to set the sample size in advance, and investigators knew the group allocation. In validation, the model predicted progression to ophthalmopathy a median of roughly 6.2 months before onset, with roughly 71% sensitivity and 72.22% specificity. In cross-validation, a model built on a 13 V-J signature told ophthalmopathy apart from stable hyperthyroidism with roughly 87% sensitivity and roughly 81% specificity, and in testing the same model reached 80%/75%.

Inclusive of the bounding cysteine and phenylalanine, the CDR3 is 12 residues long. CDR3 DNA is the only sequence kept; it has 36 bases, read in frame from the first base. Based on the germline V gene (reference sequence), the CDR1 and CDR2 sequences are PRHDT and FYEKMQ. Trimming takes 5 bases from V and 7 bases from J, and the germline ends sit 11 bases apart. TCR beta CDR3 regions were amplified from RNA transcripts. For the first round of RT-PCR on the TCR CDR3, the HTBI primer set was used together with the Qiagen OneStep RT-PCR kit. Libraries were constructed in a second round of multiplex PCR, after which size selection and purification were carried out. Libraries were sequenced paired-end with 100 bp reads on an Illumina HiSeq2000. Per the authors' processing: SOAPnuke was used to process the raw data, with reads discarded if the reads contained adapters or uncalled bases, had a mean Phred below 15, or lacked an exact constant-primer or identifier match. High-quality paired reads were merged with COPE v1.2.5, and unique nucleotide sequences were defined as clonotypes. Clonotypes were aligned to IMGT TRBV, TRBD and TRBJ reference segments using MiTCR v1.1. The analysis included only V-J combinations with a frequency above 0.0001, which together covered over 98% of the repertoires. A TCS score was defined as the ratio between F50 (clonal expansion) and ExV (chaos), using BLOSUM62-based TCRdist between CDR3 peptides within each V-J. Welch's t-statistics and random forest reduced 500 to 550 V-J features to 13, which were used in a naive Bayes classifier (R e1071). TCRdb handled the public reads itself, with Q25 trimming in fastp and clone calling in MiXCR, and kept productive beta chains. Every CDR3 protein is listed once, alongside the most common genes and DNA of its rows. The V and J calls were determined by TCRdb, not by the authors. The sample records approximately 400,000 distinct CDR3 sequences, about 18% of which are singletons. The ten largest clonotypes hold around two fifths of the sample.

The table lists this clonotype with many counts. This receptor's antigen is unknown. Base qualities are not recorded, but no much larger clone differs from it by a single base. Ophthalmopathy patients had moderately to severely active disease, with a Clinical Activity Score of 3 or more, a NOSPECS grade of 4 or more, and a disease duration of less than 3 months. Exclusion was applied to patients with uncontrolled infections, other autoimmune diseases, pregnancy or lactation. Diagnoses relied on clinical symptoms, serum thyroxine and TRAb, thyroid ultrasound and orbital computed tomography. PBMCs were isolated from roughly 10 ml of fresh peripheral blood by Ficoll-Paque density gradient centrifugation. Total RNA was extracted with Trizol reagent, and quality was checked on an Agilent 2100 Bioanalyzer.

The TCR originated in a man between 18 and 29 years old with Graves' ophthalmopathy. Source material: blood. The rearranged chain carries TRBV13 and TRBJ1-1; possibly the D gene is TRBD1, per 5 matching bases. The nucleotides are TGTGCCAGCAGCCATGACAGACATGAAGCTTTCTTT. Its protein is CASSHDRHEAFF. Where the CDR3 stops, the reference TRBV13 and TRBJ1-1 genes take over; the full variable domain is AAGVIQSPRHLIKEKRETATLKCYPIPRHDTVYWYQQGPGQDPQFLISFYEKMQSDKGSIPDRFSAQQFSDYHSELNMSSLELGDSALYFCASSHDRHEAFFGQGTRLTVV.